The 22 T cell receptor beta chains below come from one sample, sequenced in a study of T cells in Graves' hyperthyroidism and ophthalmopathy. TCR beta CDR3 regions were amplified from RNA transcripts. Primed by the HTBI set, a first-round RT-PCR was run on the TCR CDR3. MiXCR was run by TCRdb on the multiplex PCR reads, yielding one entry per CDR3 protein. The sample has about 560,000 distinct CDR3 sequences; around 16% are singletons. The sequenced sample was blood. These receptor sequences come from a young woman with Graves' hyperthyroidism.

This sequence joins TRBV6-2 or TRBV6-3 and TRBJ1-2; D uncertain. The CDR3 runs to 11 residues. The germline V gene encodes CDR1 MNHEY and CDR2 SVGEGT. V was clipped by 7 bases and J by 3 bases, with 6 bases between them. This CDR3 is CASKRHYGYTF. The CDR3 nucleotides read TGTGCCAGCAAGAGACACTATGGCTACACCTTC.

This clonotype has ten or more counts. The chain has TRBV20-1 and TRBJ2-3; TRBD1 aligns across 9 bases. Germline lookup yields CDR1 DFQATT and CDR2 SNEGSKA (reference sequence). V lost 5 bases to trimming and J lost 4 bases; unmatched junction nucleotides: 4. The CDR3 covers 13 residues. In DNA form, the CDR3 reads TGCAGTGCTCACCGGACAGGGGCAGATACGCAGTATTTT. It encodes CSAHRTGADTQYF.

This rearrangement joins TRBV6-2 or TRBV6-3 to TRBJ1-5, with a tentative D call TRBD1 (5 bases). The germline V gene encodes CDR1 MNHEY and CDR2 SVGEGT. The ends were cut back, 6 bases at V and 0 bases at J, with 12 bases in the middle. The CDR3 spans 15 residues. The CDR3 is CASRPGGYSNQPQHF. The CDR3 DNA reads as TGTGCCAGCAGGCCCGGGGGGTATAGCAATCAGCCCCAGCATTTT.

The rearrangement uses TRBV12-3 or TRBV12-4 and TRBJ2-1; D is unclear. This CDR3 is built from 13 residues. Trimming removed 8 bases at V and 6 bases at J, with 14 bases between. CDR3 DNA: TGTGCCAGCCAACCCTCCTACGGCAATGAGCAGTTCTTC. Residues: CASQPSYGNEQFF.

A word on this clonotype: One base away lies a much larger clone, so this may be a sequencing read error. The V and J genes are TRBV29-1 and TRBJ2-1, with no clear D. Gene TRBJ2-7 matches the end of the DNA better, so the J call may be wrong. This CDR3 comprises 12 residues. Germline CDR1 SQVTM, CDR2 ANQGSEA. Written as DNA, the CDR3 is TGCAGCGTTGAAGACCCGGTCAATGAGCAGTACTTC. Amino acid sequence: CSVEDPVNEQYF.

This chain joins TRBV10-3 and TRBJ2-7; D gene uncertain. Germline assignment: CDR1 ENHRY and CDR2 SYGVKD. The CDR3 sequence is 13 residues long. The V end lost 7 bases, the J end lost 5 bases, and 15 bases lay between the germline ends. In DNA form, the CDR3 reads TGTGCCATCACTCCGGGCGCTCTAAACGAGCAGTACTTC. It codes for CAITPGALNEQYF.

In this sample, this clonotype turned up many times. CDR3 region: CASSGVAESYNEQFF. The CDR3 DNA reads as TGTGCCAGCAGTGGGGTAGCGGAATCCTACAATGAGCAGTTCTTC. V gene TRBV6-1 combines with J gene TRBJ2-1; D might be TRBD2 (6 bases). Trimming cost V 4 bases and J 1 base, with 11 bases left between them. The CDR3 is 15 amino acids. Germline values: CDR1 MNHNS, CDR2 SASEGT.

This clonotype has at least ten counts. This chain joins TRBV28 and TRBJ1-4; D may be TRBD1 (6 bases). Germline loops: CDR1 MDHEN, CDR2 SYDVKM. V was shortened by 4 bases and J by 8 bases, with 14 bases between the two germline ends. The CDR3 totals 14 residues. The CDR3 DNA follows: TGTGCCAGCAGTTGGGGGGCGGCGGGGGAAAAACTGTTTTTT. Its protein is CASSWGAAGEKLFF.

This clonotype was picked up many times. The V gene is TRBV27, the J gene TRBJ2-1; 13 positions match TRBD2. The CDR3 is 15 residues long. The V gene's germline CDR1 is MNHEY and CDR2 SMNVEV (reference sequence). Trimming cost V 6 bases and J 5 bases; bases outside gene matches: 4. The CDR3 is CASSPLAGGDNEQFF. CDR3 DNA: TGTGCCAGCAGCCCACTAGCGGGAGGGGACAATGAGCAGTTCTTC.

This clonotype was counted at least ten times. The rearrangement uses TRBV30 and TRBJ1-2; 9 bases are shared with TRBD1. The J segment lost 3 bases and the V segment lost 8 bases, leaving 4 bases of the junction unmatched. The CDR3 length is 12 residues. Per the germline V gene, CDR1 is GTSNPN and CDR2 is SVGIG (reference sequence). The CDR3 sequence: CAGGDRDYGYTF. CDR3 in DNA: TGTGCCGGGGGGGACAGGGACTATGGCTACACCTTC.

The CDR3 DNA reads TGTGCCAGCAGTGATTTGTGGCGGAGTAGCTCCTACGAGCAGTACTTC. It yields the protein CASSDLWRSSSYEQYF. The chain links TRBV6-1 to TRBJ2-7; D is unclear. V lost 3 bases, J lost 0 bases, and 15 bases lay in between. CDR1 is MNHNS and CDR2 is SASEGT in the germline V gene. The CDR3 spans 16 residues.

This clonotype was counted many times. The chain carries TRBV6-1 and TRBJ2-3; TRBD2 matches 13 bases. Germline trimming cut 7 bases from V and 1 base from J; bases unmatched to any gene: 11. The CDR3 is 18 residues long. Germline-derived CDR1 and CDR2 are MNHNS and SASEGT. The CDR3 loop reads CASNQLAGGPWGTDTQYF. CDR3 DNA: TGTGCCAGCAACCAACTAGCGGGAGGGCCATGGGGCACAGATACGCAGTATTTT.

Many counts were recorded for this clonotype. The J gene is TRBJ2-3, the V gene TRBV28; tentatively, D is TRBD2 (6 bases). The length of the CDR3 is 17 residues. CDR1 and CDR2 (germline): MDHEN, SYDVKM. Deletions cut 3 bases from V and 0 bases from J, with 16 bases between. The CDR3, as DNA: TGTGCCAGCAGTTTCCCCGGGGCTAGCGATAGCACAGATACGCAGTATTTT. This codes for CASSFPGASDSTDTQYF.

CDR3 nucleotides: TGCGCCAGCAGCCCCAAGCACACAGATACGCAGTATTTT. Translation gives CASSPKHTDTQYF. The gene calls are TRBV4-3 and TRBJ2-3; D call uncertain. Deletions cut 4 bases from V and 2 bases from J, with 7 bases between. The CDR3 has 13 residues. In germline, CDR1 is LGHNA, CDR2 YSLEER.

This clonotype showed up many times. The chain employs TRBV10-3 and TRBJ2-7, with D perhaps TRBD1 (6 bases). The CDR3 covers 15 residues. Per the germline V gene, CDR1 is ENHRY and CDR2 is SYGVKD. The ends were cut back, 7 bases at V and 2 bases at J, with 18 bases in the middle. The CDR3 DNA reads as TGTGCCATCACCCAAAGGGGACACGCCGCCTACGAGCAGTACTTC. Protein sequence: CAITQRGHAAYEQYF.

This clonotype has ten or more counts. V gene TRBV29-1 combines with J gene TRBJ2-5; 9 nucleotides align to TRBD1. Trimming removed 7 bases from V and 5 bases from J; junction bases left unmatched: 5. The CDR3 is 12 amino acids. Germline CDR1 reads SQVTM; CDR2 reads ANQGSEA. As DNA, the CDR3 is TGCAGCGCAGACAGGGGGGAGGAGACCCAGTACTTC. Its translation: CSADRGEETQYF.

This rearrangement joins TRBV27 to TRBJ1-2; 7 nucleotides line up with TRBD1. Germline V lookup: CDR1 MNHEY, CDR2 SMNVEV (reference sequence). The CDR3 runs 16 residues. Trimming at V came to 4 bases and at J to 6 bases, leaving 14 bases not matched to a gene. The CDR3 sequence: CASSSNTGVPAHGYTF. The CDR3 nucleotides are TGTGCCAGCAGTTCGAATACAGGGGTCCCGGCCCATGGCTACACCTTC.

This chain uses TRBV10-3 with TRBJ2-2; 8 positions match TRBD1. Germline values: CDR1 ENHRY, CDR2 SYGVKD. J gave up 6 bases and V 3 bases, and 9 bases lay outside the gene matches. The CDR3 totals 16 residues. The CDR3 DNA reads TGTGCCATCAGTGAAAAGGGACAGGCAGCGGCCGGGGAGCTGTTTTTT. Protein: CAISEKGQAAAGELFF.

About this clonotype: This could be a read error, since a much larger clone is one nucleotide away. This sequence joins TRBV30 and TRBJ2-3; 7 nucleotides align to TRBD2. The CDR3 extends over 14 amino acids. Germline V CDR1 and CDR2: GTSNPN, SVGIG (reference sequence). V lost 4 bases and J lost 6; bases outside the gene matches: 10. The CDR3 region has the DNA TGTGCCTGGATCCTGGCGGGAGAAGCGGATACGCAGTATTTT. Protein sequence: CAWILAGEADTQYF.

The sample holds many counts of this clonotype. J is TRBJ2-5 and V is TRBV12-5; 8 bases map to TRBD1. CDR1 and CDR2 from the germline V gene are LGHNT and FRNRAP. After removal of 1 base from V and 5 bases from J, the junction contained 6 bases not matched to a gene. The CDR3 sequence is 15 residues long. CDR3 DNA: TGTGCTAGTGGTTTGGCCGGACAGGGAGACGAGACCCAGTACTTC. As protein: CASGLAGQGDETQYF.

This clonotype was seen only a few times. V and J are TRBV6-1 and TRBJ2-5, with D possibly TRBD2 on 5 matching bases. The CDR3 is made up of 13 amino acids. Trimming removed 6 bases from V and 5 bases from J, with 13 bases in between. Germline V CDR1 and CDR2: MNHNS, SASEGT. This CDR3 reads CASRLDSQETQYF. CDR3 bases: TGTGCCAGCAGACTAGATTCGCAGGAGACCCAGTACTTC.

The chain recombines TRBV20-1 with TRBJ2-1, with D perhaps TRBD2 (5 bases). V was cut by 3 bases and J by 4 bases, with 16 bases left in between. This CDR3 contains 15 residues. Germline assignment: CDR1 DFQATT and CDR2 SNEGSKA (reference sequence). CDR3 sequence reads: CSARDVPGFYNEQFF. The DNA of the CDR3 is TGCAGTGCTAGGGATGTTCCGGGATTTTACAATGAGCAGTTCTTC.